Following are 12 T cell receptor beta chains from one sample sequenced in a study of blood T cells in healthy people across ages. Using a J-beta primer mix together with a sample-barcoded 5' primer, a second PCR was run for about 6 to 12 cycles. From the 5' RACE reads, TCRdb called clonotypes with MiXCR, one entry per CDR3 protein. The sample lists nearly 800,000 distinct CDR3 sequences; more than 20% were seen once. The data were also submitted as part of a second study, on T cells of mothers and their children.

Sequencing was done on a sample of blood. These receptors all come from a boy aged 5-17 years in good health.

The CDR3 reads CASSPETGQPQHF. The CDR3 coding sequence is TGTGCCAGCAGCCCCGAAACGGGTCAGCCCCAGCATTTT. The chain links TRBV6-4 to TRBJ1-5; D remains ambiguous. This CDR3 region has 13 residues. Germline values: CDR1 MRHNA, CDR2 SNTAGT. V was shortened by 6 bases and J by 6 bases, with 12 bases between the two germline ends.

This chain uses TRBV3-1 with TRBJ2-1; D is uncertain. The V and J ends lost 0 bases and 0 bases respectively, with 9 bases between them. CDR1 and CDR2 from the germline V gene are LGHDT and YNNKEL (reference sequence). The CDR3 runs to 16 residues. The CDR3, as DNA: TGTGCCAGCAGCCAAGAGGGCGAAAACTCCTACAATGAGCAGTTCTTC. This encodes CASSQEGENSYNEQFF.

The J gene is TRBJ2-1, the V gene TRBV4-3; D may be TRBD1 (6 bases). The CDR3 is made up of 15 amino acids. Between the trimmed V and J ends, which lost 0 bases and 3 bases, there was a span of 9 bases. Germline V gene data show CDR1 as LGHNA and CDR2 as YSLEER. The CDR3 reads CASSQDQGNYNEQFF. CDR3 DNA sequence: TGCGCCAGCAGCCAAGACCAGGGGAACTACAATGAGCAGTTCTTC.

This clonotype was counted only a few times. The rearrangement uses TRBV7-2 and TRBJ2-1; D possibly matches TRBD1 or TRBD2 (5 bases each). CDR3 length: 16 residues. Germline-derived CDR1 and CDR2 are SGHTA and FQGNSA. Trimming cost V 6 bases and J 0 bases, with 15 bases left between them. CDR3 bases: TGTGCCAGCAGTCAAATTTTGAGGGGCTCCTACAATGAGCAGTTCTTC. Translation: CASSQILRGSYNEQFF. Full variable domain (outside the CDR3, taken from reference TRBV7-2 and TRBJ2-1): GAGVSQSPSNKVTEKGKDVELRCDPISGHTALYWYRQSLGQGLEFLIYFQGNSAPDKSGLPSDRFSAERTGGSVSTLTIQRTQQEDSAVYLCASSQILRGSYNEQFFGPGTRLTVL.

In this sample, this clonotype turned up a few times. V gene TRBV30 combines with J gene TRBJ2-2; D is ambiguous. The CDR3 contains 14 residues. Germline-derived CDR1 and CDR2 are GTSNPN and SVGIG (reference sequence). Trimming shortened V by 4 bases and J by 3 bases, and 12 bases separated the two germline ends. In nucleotides, the CDR3 is TGTGCCTGGACGCCCGGGTGGCACACCGGGGAGCTGTTTTTT. Amino acids: CAWTPGWHTGELFF. Together with reference TRBV30 and TRBJ2-2, the CDR3 gives the full variable domain: SQTIHQWPATLVQPVGSPLSLECTVEGTSNPNLYWYRQAAGRGLQLLFYSVGIGQISSEVPQNLSASRPQDRQFILSSKKLLLSDSGFYLCAWTPGWHTGELFFGEGSRLTVL.

The genes are TRBV5-1 and TRBJ2-2; 10 nucleotides match TRBD2. The junction had 9 bases not matched to a gene; V was cut back by 10 bases and J by 6 bases. Looked up from germline, CDR1 is SGHRS and CDR2 is YFSETQ. The CDR3 sequence is 14 residues long. The CDR3 is CACRGLASAGELFF. CDR3 nucleotides: TGCGCCTGCCGGGGACTAGCGTCCGCCGGGGAGCTGTTTTTT.

This clonotype showed up just once. The chain has TRBV27 and TRBJ1-4; D not resolved. Germline V lookup: CDR1 MNHEY, CDR2 SMNVEV (reference sequence). The CDR3 contains 15 residues. V was trimmed by 6 bases and J by 6 bases, leaving 17 bases between them. This CDR3 is CASSPSAGYDEKLFF. In nucleotides, the CDR3 is TGTGCCAGCAGCCCGAGCGCAGGTTATGATGAAAAACTGTTTTTT.

The CDR3 bases are TGTGCCAGCAGCCTAGTTCCCGGGGGGGGTCGCACAGATACGCAGTATTTT. Its protein is CASSLVPGGGRTDTQYF. The gene calls are TRBV7-6 and TRBJ2-3, with 8 bases that match TRBD2. Germline trimming cut 5 bases from V and 1 base from J; bases unmatched to any gene: 11. Germline V gives CDR1 SGHVS, CDR2 FNYEAQ. CDR3 length: 17 amino acids.

This clonotype was detected only once. This chain joins TRBV12-5 and TRBJ1-6, with 7 bases aligning to TRBD1. V trimming: 4 bases; J trimming: 5 bases; junction bases outside the gene matches: 17. The CDR3 is made up of 19 amino acids. CDR1 is LGHNT, CDR2 FRNRAP, per germline. In nucleotides, the CDR3 is TGTGCTAGTGGTTATGAGAATTATGAGGGGGCTATCGATAATTCACCCCTCCACTTT. As protein: CASGYENYEGAIDNSPLHF.

This clonotype was detected a few times. An end of the junction does not agree with germline; a read error may underlie this. V gene TRBV25-1 combines with J gene TRBJ2-7; a possible D gene is TRBD2 (5 bases). The CDR3 totals 11 residues. From germline, CDR1 is MGHDK and CDR2 SYGVNS. The DNA of the CDR3 is TGTGCCAGCAGTGAATTGAGGGATCGGCACTTC. Protein product: CASSELRDRHF.

This clonotype was counted between two and nine times. For the CDR3, the DNA is TGTGCCAGCAGCCGCCTAGGGACTAGCGGGGGGAGAGGGGAGCTGTTTTTT. This codes for CASSRLGTSGGRGELFF. The rearrangement uses TRBV7-2 and TRBJ2-2, with 15 positions matching TRBD2. V shed 5 bases, J shed 8 bases, and the junction held 9 bases outside the gene matches. From germline, CDR1 is SGHTA and CDR2 FQGNSA. The CDR3 spans 17 residues.

This chain links TRBV21-1 with TRBJ2-3; the DNA was not used to check the table's D call, TRBD1. TRBV21-1 is a listed pseudogene. The CDR3 sequence is 15 residues long. CDR3 nucleotide sequence: TGTGCCAGCAGCAAAGGGAGGACACGCACAGATACGCAGTATTTT. Translated: CASSKGRTRTDTQYF.